Listed below are T cell receptor beta chains from one sample, sequenced in a study of blood T cell repertoires in COVID-19. Here immunoSEQ multiplex PCR was the method, and the copy in TCRdb shows in-frame clones only, minus some. This sample has some 150,000 clones; about 86% occur once, and the top ten carry almost 8.5%. Sequencing was done on a sample of peripheral blood. These receptor sequences come from a woman in her sixties or seventies with acute or convalescent COVID-19. CDR3s include the opening cysteine and the closing phenylalanine or tryptophan. The D gene is left open where the match is weak. Not all rows give a size; the values are once, few, many and, for expanded clones, a class.

abundance	d_gene	j_gene	v_gene	CDR3nt	CDR3aa
few	.	TRBJ1-1	TRBV11-3	TGTGCCAGCAGCTTACAGGTGAACACTGAAGCTTTCTTT	CASSLQVNTEAFF
once	.	TRBJ2-3	TRBV12-2	TGTGCAAGTCGCTTAGCGCCGGGTGAGGGCACAGATACGCAGTATTTT	CASRLAPGEGTDTQYF
.	TRBD1	TRBJ2-7	TRBV2	TGTGCCAGCAGTCCACACCGACAGGGGGTCCCCTACGAGCAGTACTTC	CASSPHRQGVPYEQYF
.	TRBD1	TRBJ1-1	TRBV12-3/TRBV12-4	TGTGCCAGCAGTTTGTGGACAGGTGAAGCTTTCTTT	CASSLWTGEAFF
.	.	TRBJ2-7	TRBV27	TGTGCCAGCAGCCCTAAAACCGGGACATCCTTCTACGAGCAGTACTTC	CASSPKTGTSFYEQYF
once	.	TRBJ1-1	TRBV18	TGTGCCAGCTCCCCCACCCGCGCTGAAGCTTTCTTT	CASSPTRAEAFF
.	TRBD2	TRBJ2-3	TRBV13	TGTGCCAGCAGCCCTCCCCGAGGACTAGCGGGGGGGCAAGATACGCAGTATTTT	CASSPPRGLAGGQDTQYF
.	.	TRBJ2-1	TRBV19	TGTGCCAGTAGAGTCTCCGGGAACTCCTACAATGAGCAGTTCTTC	CASRVSGNSYNEQFF
.	TRBD1	TRBJ2-7	TRBV5-1	TGCGCCAGCAGCTTGGGGATGACAGGGGCCTACGAGCAGTACTTC	CASSLGMTGAYEQYF
.	TRBD1	TRBJ2-7	TRBV5-1	TGCGCCAGCAGCGAGACGACAGGGAGCTCCTACGAGCAGTACTTC	CASSETTGSSYEQYF
few	TRBD1	TRBJ1-2	TRBV3-1/TRBV3-2	TGTGCCAGCAGCCAAGGTGCGGACAGGGCGACTTTTAGAACTGGGGCGGGCTACACCTTC	CASSQGADRATFRTGAGYTF